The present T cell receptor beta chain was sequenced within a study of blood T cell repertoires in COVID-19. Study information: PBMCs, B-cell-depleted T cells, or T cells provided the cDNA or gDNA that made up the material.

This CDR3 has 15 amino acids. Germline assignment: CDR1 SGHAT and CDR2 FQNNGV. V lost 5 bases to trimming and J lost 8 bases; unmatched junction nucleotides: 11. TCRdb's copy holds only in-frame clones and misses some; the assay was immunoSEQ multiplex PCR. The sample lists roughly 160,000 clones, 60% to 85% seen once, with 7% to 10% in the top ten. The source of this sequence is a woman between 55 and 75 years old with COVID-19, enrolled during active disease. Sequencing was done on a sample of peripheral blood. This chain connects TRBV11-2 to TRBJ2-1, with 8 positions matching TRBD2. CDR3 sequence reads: CASSRSGARGDEQFF. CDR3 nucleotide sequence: TGTGCCAGCAGCCGTAGCGGGGCCCGAGGAGATGAGCAGTTCTTC.